This passage covers 21 T cell receptor beta chains from one sample sequenced in a study of T cell repertoires in ileal Crohn's disease. Using immunoSEQ multiplex PCR, the repertoire was profiled, and TCRdb retains in-frame clones only, with some absent. The data contain tens of thousands of clones, around 80% of them singletons. Sequencing input: ileal tissue. The receptors originated from an adult with Crohn's disease.

The chain uses TRBV19 and TRBJ1-2; D might be TRBD1 (6 bases). V lost 3 bases and J lost 1, with 15 bases in between. This CDR3 region has 16 residues. Germline V gives CDR1 LNHDA, CDR2 SQIVND (reference sequence). The CDR3: CASSIRRQGINYGYTF. The CDR3 DNA reads TGTGCCAGTAGTATTCGTCGCCAGGGGATTAACTATGGCTACACCTTC.

CDR3 DNA sequence: TGCGCCAGCAGCCCACAGTTTTGGCAGGGGAGCTACGAGCAGTACTTC. Translated: CASSPQFWQGSYEQYF. The V and J genes are TRBV4-1 and TRBJ2-7, with D possibly TRBD1 on 6 matching bases. Trimming pared 4 bases from V and 3 bases from J, leaving 19 bases between. This CDR3 has 16 residues. Germline CDR1 MGHRA, CDR2 YSYEKL.

The V and J genes are TRBV10-1 and TRBJ1-1; the D gene is possibly TRBD1 (5 bases). V was shortened by 6 bases and J by 2 bases, with 16 bases between the two germline ends. Germline V gene data show CDR1 as WNHNN and CDR2 as SYGVQD (reference sequence). CDR3 length equals 15 residues. The DNA of the CDR3 is TGCGCCAGCAGCCGGTTTGCAGGGTATAACACTGAAGCTTTCTTT. Protein: CASSRFAGYNTEAFF.

The chain combines TRBV11-2 with TRBJ2-3, with 10 bases aligning to TRBD1. J was trimmed by 10 bases and V by 1 base; bases with no gene match: 2. The germline CDR1 and CDR2 sequences are SGHAT and FQNNGV. The CDR3 runs to 13 residues. The CDR3 is CASSLVGQGPQYF. CDR3 bases: TGTGCCAGCAGCTTAGTGGGACAGGGGCCGCAGTATTTT.

The J gene is TRBJ1-2, the V gene TRBV6-5; weak D call: TRBD1 (5 bases). CDR3 size: 13 residues. V shed 6 bases and J shed 4 bases, with 12 bases lying between them. Per the germline V gene, CDR1 is MNHEY and CDR2 is SVGAGI. The CDR3 is CASRVGGVYGYTF. Written as DNA, the CDR3 is TGTGCCAGCAGAGTGGGGGGGGTCTATGGCTACACCTTC.

Only a few counts were recorded for this clone. The chain uses TRBV28 and TRBJ1-2; D is undetermined. CDR1 and CDR2 from the germline V gene are MDHEN and SYDVKM. The CDR3 spans 14 residues. The V and J ends lost 2 bases and 8 bases respectively, with 15 bases between them. The DNA for the CDR3 is TGTGCCAGCAGTTTAATAGCCAGTCCGACCGGCTACACCTTC. Encoded protein: CASSLIASPTGYTF.

The chain is built from TRBV5-1 and TRBJ2-2, with 8 bases lining up with TRBD1. The length of the CDR3 is 18 residues. The trim removed 0 bases at V and 1 base at J, leaving 8 bases unmatched. CDR1 and CDR2 from the germline V gene are SGHRS and YFSETQ. CDR3 nucleotide sequence: TGCGCCAGCAGCTTGGCTAGGACAGGGAATCGGAACACCGGGGAGCTGTTTTTT. It translates to CASSLARTGNRNTGELFF.

The chain couples TRBV7-9 to TRBJ2-3; D gene uncertain. The V gene's germline CDR1 is SEHNR and CDR2 FQNEAQ (reference sequence). The germline V and J ends were trimmed by 5 bases and 2 bases, with 11 bases remaining between them. This CDR3 contains 14 residues. The CDR3 DNA sequence: TGTGCCAGCAGCCCACGGTTAACCACAGATACGCAGTATTTT. Translating it yields CASSPRLTTDTQYF. Full variable domain (remainder filled in from reference TRBV7-9 and TRBJ2-3): DTGVSQNPRHKITKRGQNVTFRCDPISEHNRLYWYRQTLGQGPEFLTYFQNEAQLEKSRLLSDRFSAERPKGSFSTLEIQRTEQGDSAMYLCASSPRLTTDTQYFGPGTRLTVL.

This chain uses TRBV7-8 with TRBJ2-7, with 7 nucleotides matching TRBD1. The J segment lost 0 bases and the V segment lost 8 bases, leaving 7 bases of the junction unmatched. CDR1 is SGHVS, CDR2 FQNEAQ, per germline. This CDR3 spans 14 amino acids. The CDR3 region has the DNA TGTGCCAGCGGCGGACAGGTACGCTCCTACGAGCAGTACTTC. It translates to CASGGQVRSYEQYF.

J is TRBJ2-2 and V is TRBV11-2; 10 positions match TRBD2. V lost 4 bases, J lost 1 base, and 9 bases stayed unmatched. The CDR3 covers 18 residues. CDR1 is SGHAT and CDR2 is FQNNGV in the germline V gene. CDR3 nucleotide sequence: TGTGCCAGCAGCTCCCGGACTAGCGGCCCATTGAACACCGGGGAGCTGTTTTTT. Its protein product is CASSSRTSGPLNTGELFF.

The chain combines TRBV5-1 with TRBJ2-1; 8 bases are shared with TRBD2. With V trimmed by 1 base and J by 6 bases, 3 bases remained unmatched. The CDR3 has 14 amino acids. The germline V gene encodes CDR1 SGHRS and CDR2 YFSETQ. The chain's CDR3 is CASSLFGGGNEQFF. Here the CDR3 DNA reads TGCGCCAGCAGCTTGTTCGGGGGGGGCAATGAGCAGTTCTTC.

The V and J genes are TRBV5-5 and TRBJ1-1, with 7 bases that match TRBD1. This CDR3 contains 17 residues. In germline, CDR1 is SGHKS, CDR2 YYEKEE (reference sequence). V lost 0 bases and J lost 4; bases outside the gene matches: 12. This CDR3 reads CASSLGGGQTLGTEAFF. The CDR3 DNA follows: TGTGCCAGCAGCTTGGGAGGGGGACAGACCCTGGGCACTGAAGCTTTCTTT.

The chain recombines TRBV4-1 with TRBJ1-5; TRBD1 matches 7 bases. V shed 1 base, J shed 7 bases, and the junction held 7 bases outside the gene matches. The CDR3 loop spans 15 amino acids. In germline, CDR1 is MGHRA, CDR2 YSYEKL. As DNA, the CDR3 is TGCGCCAGCAGCCAAGGTGGGACAGTTAGGCAGCCCCAGCATTTT. Translation gives CASSQGGTVRQPQHF.

This chain links TRBV27 with TRBJ2-6; D uncertain. The CDR3 length is 16 residues. Germline CDR1 and CDR2: MNHEY and SMNVEV (reference sequence). The V gene lost 8 bases and the J gene lost 4 bases, with 18 bases spanning the gap. The CDR3 reads CASLRLPQSGANVLTF. DNA of the CDR3: TGTGCCAGCCTGAGACTCCCACAATCAGGGGCCAACGTCCTGACTTTC. The full variable domain, in which reference TRBV27 and TRBJ2-6 provide the parts outside the CDR3, is EAQVTQNPRYLITVTGKKLTVTCSQNMNHEYMSWYRQDPGLGLRQIYYSMNVEVTDKGDVPEGYKVSRKEKRNFPLILESPSPNQTSLYFCASLRLPQSGANVLTFGAGSRLTVL.

This clone was seen a single time. The chain uses TRBV9 and TRBJ2-1; 7 bases align to TRBD2. The CDR3 loop spans 13 amino acids. Germline V gives CDR1 SGDLS, CDR2 YYNGEE. J was trimmed by 7 bases and V by 7 bases; bases with no gene match: 8. The CDR3, as DNA: TGTGCCAGCGGGGGGGAGGGAGGGAATGAGCAGTTCTTC. Its protein product is CASGGEGGNEQFF.

This clone was detected only a few times. The chain couples TRBV7-8 to TRBJ2-4, with a possible D match to TRBD1 (7 bases). CDR3 length: 16 amino acids. The germline V and J ends were trimmed by 5 bases and 6 bases, with 20 bases remaining between them. Germline CDR1 SGHVS, CDR2 FQNEAQ. For the CDR3, the DNA is TGTGCCAGCAGCCACACGGAGGGGGCGCAAGGAAACATTCAGTACTTC. Amino acids: CASSHTEGAQGNIQYF.

V gene TRBV7-9 combines with J gene TRBJ2-2; D is uncertain. The CDR3 loop spans 12 amino acids. Trimming shortened V by 5 bases and J by 6 bases, and 7 bases separated the two germline ends. CDR1 SEHNR and CDR2 FQNEAQ come from the germline V gene (reference sequence). CDR3 loop: CASSPRSGELFF. CDR3 DNA: TGTGCCAGCAGCCCCAGGTCCGGGGAGCTGTTTTTT.

The chain links TRBV18 to TRBJ2-6, with D possibly TRBD1 on 6 matching bases. V was shortened by 2 bases and J by 2 bases, with 10 bases between the two germline ends. CDR3 size: 16 residues. From germline, CDR1 is KGHSH and CDR2 LQKENI. For the CDR3, the DNA is TGTGCCAGCTCACCAGCAGCAGGGGCTGGGGCCAACGTCCTGACTTTC. As protein: CASSPAAGAGANVLTF.

The V gene is TRBV21-1, the J gene TRBJ2-7; TRBD1 reflects the table's D call only, with no check against the DNA. TRBV21-1 is listed as a pseudogene. CDR3 length: 13 amino acids. The CDR3 bases are TGTGCCGACCCGGGACAGGGTTTATACGAGCAGTACTTC. This sequence encodes CADPGQGLYEQYF.

The chain joins TRBV6-4 to TRBJ1-1; D remains ambiguous. Trimming pared 10 bases from V and 1 base from J, leaving 13 bases between. Germline loops: CDR1 MRHNA, CDR2 SNTAGT. The CDR3 extends over 13 amino acids. CDR3 in amino acids: CAIPGGRNTEAFF. The CDR3 DNA is TGTGCCATCCCGGGAGGGAGGAACACTGAAGCTTTCTTT.

This rearrangement joins TRBV4-1 to TRBJ1-2; no clear D gene. This CDR3 comprises 14 residues. Trimming removed 4 bases from V and 8 bases from J, with 17 bases in between. Per the germline V gene, CDR1 is MGHRA and CDR2 is YSYEKL. The CDR3 reads CASSRGQDRRGYTF. CDR3 DNA: TGCGCCAGCAGCCGTGGCCAGGATCGTCGAGGCTACACCTTC.